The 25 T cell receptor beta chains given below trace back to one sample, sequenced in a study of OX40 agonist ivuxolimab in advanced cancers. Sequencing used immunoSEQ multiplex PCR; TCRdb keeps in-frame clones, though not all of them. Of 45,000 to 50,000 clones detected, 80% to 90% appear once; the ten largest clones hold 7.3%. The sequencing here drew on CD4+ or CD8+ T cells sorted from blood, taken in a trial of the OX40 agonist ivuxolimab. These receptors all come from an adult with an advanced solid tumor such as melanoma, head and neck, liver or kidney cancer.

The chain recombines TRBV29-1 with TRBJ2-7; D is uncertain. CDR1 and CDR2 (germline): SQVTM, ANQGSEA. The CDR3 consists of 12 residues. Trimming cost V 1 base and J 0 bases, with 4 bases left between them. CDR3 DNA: TGCAGCGTTGAAGTGGCCTCCTACGAGCAGTACTTC. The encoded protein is CSVEVASYEQYF.

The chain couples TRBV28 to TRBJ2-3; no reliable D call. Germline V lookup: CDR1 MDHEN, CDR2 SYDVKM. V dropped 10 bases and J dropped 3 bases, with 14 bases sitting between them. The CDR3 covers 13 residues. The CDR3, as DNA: TGTGCCACCAGAGAAAGTCGAACAGATACGCAGTATTTT. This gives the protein CATRESRTDTQYF. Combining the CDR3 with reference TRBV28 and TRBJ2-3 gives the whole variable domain DVKVTQSSRYLVKRTGEKVFLECVQDMDHENMFWYRQDPGLGLRLIYFSYDVKMKEKGDIPEGYSVSREKKERFSLILESASTNQTSMYLCATRESRTDTQYFGPGTRLTVL.

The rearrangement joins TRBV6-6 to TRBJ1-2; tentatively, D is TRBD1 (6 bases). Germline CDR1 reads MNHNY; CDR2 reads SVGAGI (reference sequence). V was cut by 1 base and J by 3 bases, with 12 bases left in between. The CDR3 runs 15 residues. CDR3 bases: TGTGCCAGCAGTTACTTAGGGACAAGTTACTATGGCTACACCTTC. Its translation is CASSYLGTSYYGYTF.

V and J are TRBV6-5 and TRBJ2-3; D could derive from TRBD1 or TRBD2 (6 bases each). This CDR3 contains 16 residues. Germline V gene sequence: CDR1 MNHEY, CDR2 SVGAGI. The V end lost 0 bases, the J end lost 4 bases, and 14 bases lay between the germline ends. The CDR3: CASSYSAGGLSDTQYF. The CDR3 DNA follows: TGTGCCAGCAGTTACTCGGCTGGGGGGCTCTCAGATACGCAGTATTTT.

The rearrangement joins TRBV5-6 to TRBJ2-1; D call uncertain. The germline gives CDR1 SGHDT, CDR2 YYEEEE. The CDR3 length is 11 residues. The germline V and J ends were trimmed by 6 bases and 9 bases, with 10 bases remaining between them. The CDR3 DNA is TGTGCCAGCAAGGGCTCCCTTGAGCAGTTCTTC. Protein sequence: CASKGSLEQFF.

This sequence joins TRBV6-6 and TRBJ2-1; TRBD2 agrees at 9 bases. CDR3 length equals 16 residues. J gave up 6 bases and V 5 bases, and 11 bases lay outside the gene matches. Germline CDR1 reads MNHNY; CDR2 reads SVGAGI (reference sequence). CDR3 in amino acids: CASSLFGSGSPNEQFF. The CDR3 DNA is TGTGCCAGCAGTCTCTTCGGTAGCGGGAGCCCCAATGAGCAGTTCTTC.

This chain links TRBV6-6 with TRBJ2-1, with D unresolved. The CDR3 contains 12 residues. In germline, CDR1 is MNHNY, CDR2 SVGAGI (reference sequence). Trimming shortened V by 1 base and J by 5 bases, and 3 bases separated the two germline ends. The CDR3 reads CASSYLHNEQFF. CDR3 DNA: TGTGCCAGCAGTTACTTACACAATGAGCAGTTCTTC.

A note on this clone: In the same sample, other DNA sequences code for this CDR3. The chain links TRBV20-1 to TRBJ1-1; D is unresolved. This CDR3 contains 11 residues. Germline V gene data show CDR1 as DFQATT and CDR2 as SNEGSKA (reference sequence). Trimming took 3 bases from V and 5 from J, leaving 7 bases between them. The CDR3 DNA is TGCAGTGCTAGTTGGGGAACTGAAGCTTTCTTT. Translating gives CSASWGTEAFF.

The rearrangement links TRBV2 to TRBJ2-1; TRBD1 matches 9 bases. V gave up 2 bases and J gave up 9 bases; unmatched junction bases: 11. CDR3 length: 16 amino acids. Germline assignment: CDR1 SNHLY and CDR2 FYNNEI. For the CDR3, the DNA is TGTGCCAGCAGTGAATTTTGGACAGGGGCCACCCTTGAGCAGTTCTTC. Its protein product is CASSEFWTGATLEQFF.

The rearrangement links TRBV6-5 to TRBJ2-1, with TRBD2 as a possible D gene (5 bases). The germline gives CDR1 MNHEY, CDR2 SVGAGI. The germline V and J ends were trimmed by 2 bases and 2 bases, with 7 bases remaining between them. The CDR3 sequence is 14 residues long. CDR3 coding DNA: TGTGCCAGCAGTTACACTAGGACCTACAATGAGCAGTTCTTC. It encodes CASSYTRTYNEQFF.

The CDR3 bases are TGTGCCAGCACTCCGGGACAGTTCTACAATGAGCAGTTCTTC. Translation gives CASTPGQFYNEQFF. The V and J genes are TRBV27 and TRBJ2-1; 7 bases fit TRBD1. The CDR3 runs 14 residues. V lost 7 bases, J lost 3 bases, and 6 bases stayed unmatched. Germline CDR1 reads MNHEY; CDR2 reads SMNVEV (reference sequence).

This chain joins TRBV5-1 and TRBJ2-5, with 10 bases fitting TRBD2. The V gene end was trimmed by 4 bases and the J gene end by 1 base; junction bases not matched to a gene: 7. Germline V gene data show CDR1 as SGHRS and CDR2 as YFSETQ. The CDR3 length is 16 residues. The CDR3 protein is CASSPGTSVPQETQYF. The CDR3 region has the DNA TGCGCCAGCAGCCCGGGGACTAGCGTTCCCCAAGAGACCCAGTACTTC.

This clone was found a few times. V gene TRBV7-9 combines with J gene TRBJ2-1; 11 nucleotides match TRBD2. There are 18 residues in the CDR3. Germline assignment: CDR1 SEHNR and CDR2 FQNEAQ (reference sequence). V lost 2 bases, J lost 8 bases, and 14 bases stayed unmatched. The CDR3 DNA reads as TGTGCCAGCAGCTTACAGAGGCTTAGCGGGAGGGCCCTTTATGAGCAGTTCTTC. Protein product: CASSLQRLSGRALYEQFF.

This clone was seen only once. The CDR3 sequence is CASSWTGDSDEQYF. In DNA, the CDR3 is TGTGCCAGCAGCTGGACAGGGGATTCGGACGAGCAGTACTTC. The rearrangement links TRBV7-9 to TRBJ2-7; TRBD1 matches 9 bases. This CDR3 region has 14 residues. V dropped 4 bases and J dropped 5; count of bases not matched to a gene: 6. From germline, CDR1 is SEHNR and CDR2 FQNEAQ (reference sequence).

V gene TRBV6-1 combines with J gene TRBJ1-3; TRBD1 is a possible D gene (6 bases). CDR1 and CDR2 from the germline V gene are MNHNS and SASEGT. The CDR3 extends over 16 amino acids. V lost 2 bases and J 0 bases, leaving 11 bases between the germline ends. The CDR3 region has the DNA TGTGCCAGCAGTGAAAGGACAGCCGGCTCTGGAAACACCATATATTTT. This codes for CASSERTAGSGNTIYF.

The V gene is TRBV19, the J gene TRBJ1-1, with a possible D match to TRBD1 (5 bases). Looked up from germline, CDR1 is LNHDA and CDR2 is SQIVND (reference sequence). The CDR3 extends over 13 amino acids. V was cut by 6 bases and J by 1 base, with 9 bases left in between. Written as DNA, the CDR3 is TGTGCCAGTAGCGTTGGGGGGAACACTGAAGCTTTCTTT. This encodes CASSVGGNTEAFF.

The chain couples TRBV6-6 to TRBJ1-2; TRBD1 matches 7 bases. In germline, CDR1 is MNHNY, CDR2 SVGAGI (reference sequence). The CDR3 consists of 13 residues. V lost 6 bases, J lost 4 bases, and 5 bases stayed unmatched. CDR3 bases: TGTGCCAGCAGAGCGGGACAGCTCTATGGCTACACCTTC. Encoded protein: CASRAGQLYGYTF.

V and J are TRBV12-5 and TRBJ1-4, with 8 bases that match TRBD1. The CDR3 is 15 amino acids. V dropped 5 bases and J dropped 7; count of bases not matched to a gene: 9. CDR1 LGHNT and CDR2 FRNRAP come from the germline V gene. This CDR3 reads CASGIPGGASEKLFF. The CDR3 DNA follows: TGTGCTAGTGGTATCCCAGGGGGCGCGAGTGAAAAACTGTTTTTT. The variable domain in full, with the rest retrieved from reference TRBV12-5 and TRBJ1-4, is DARVTQTPRHKVTEMGQEVTMRCQPILGHNTVFWYRQTMMQGLELLAYFRNRAPLDDSGMPKDRFSAEMPDATLATLKIQPSEPRDSAVYFCASGIPGGASEKLFFGSGTQLSVL.

CDR3 loop: CASSETGTGSYEQYF. The CDR3 DNA sequence: TGCGCCAGCAGTGAGACCGGGACAGGGAGCTACGAGCAGTACTTC. V is TRBV10-1 and J is TRBJ2-7; TRBD1 matches at 9 bases. Looked up from germline, CDR1 is WNHNN and CDR2 is SYGVQD (reference sequence). Trimming removed 2 bases from V and 3 bases from J; junction bases left unmatched: 5. The CDR3 runs 15 residues.

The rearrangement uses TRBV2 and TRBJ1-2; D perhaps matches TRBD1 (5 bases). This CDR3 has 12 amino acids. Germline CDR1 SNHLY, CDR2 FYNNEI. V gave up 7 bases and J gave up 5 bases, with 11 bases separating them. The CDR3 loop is CASMRGSYGYTF. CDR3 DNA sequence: TGTGCCAGCATGAGGGGAAGTTATGGCTACACCTTC.

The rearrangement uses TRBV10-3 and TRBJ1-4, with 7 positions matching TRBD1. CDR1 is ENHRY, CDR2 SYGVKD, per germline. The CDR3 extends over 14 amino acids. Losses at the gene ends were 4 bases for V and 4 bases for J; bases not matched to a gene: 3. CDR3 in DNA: TGTGCCATCAGTGCGGACAGGAATAATGAAAAACTGTTTTTT. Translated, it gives CAISADRNNEKLFF.

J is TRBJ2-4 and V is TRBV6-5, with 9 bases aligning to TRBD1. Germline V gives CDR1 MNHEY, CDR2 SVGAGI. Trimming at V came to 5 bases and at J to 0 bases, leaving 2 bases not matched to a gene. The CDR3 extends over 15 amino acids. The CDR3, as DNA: TGTGCCAGCAGTGGGACAGGGCTAGCCAAAAACATTCAGTACTTC. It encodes CASSGTGLAKNIQYF.

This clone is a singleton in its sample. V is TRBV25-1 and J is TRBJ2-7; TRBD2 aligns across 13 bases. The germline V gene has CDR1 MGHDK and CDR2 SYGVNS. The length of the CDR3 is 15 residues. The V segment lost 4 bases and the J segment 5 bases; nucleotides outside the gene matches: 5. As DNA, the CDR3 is TGTGCCAGCAGTGTCATAGGGACTAGCGGGAACGAGCAGTACTTC. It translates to CASSVIGTSGNEQYF.

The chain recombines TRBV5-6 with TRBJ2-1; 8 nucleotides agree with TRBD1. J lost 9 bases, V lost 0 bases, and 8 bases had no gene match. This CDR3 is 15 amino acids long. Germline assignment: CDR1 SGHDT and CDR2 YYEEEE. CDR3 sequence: CASSLAAQGAGEQFF. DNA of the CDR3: TGTGCCAGCAGCTTGGCCGCCCAGGGGGCCGGTGAGCAGTTCTTC.

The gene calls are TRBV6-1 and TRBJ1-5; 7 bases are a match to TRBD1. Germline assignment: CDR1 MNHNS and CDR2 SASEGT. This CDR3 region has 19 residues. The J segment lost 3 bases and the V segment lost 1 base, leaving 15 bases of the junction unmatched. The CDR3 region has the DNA TGTGCCAGCAGTGAAGTTAGGACAGGAGGTGGCCGGTCCAATCAGCCCCAGCATTTT. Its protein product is CASSEVRTGGGRSNQPQHF.